The clone carrying this T cell receptor (beta chain) has a handful of counts. Recently diagnosed hyperthyroidism of less than 2 months' duration affected patients aged 18 to 65. The sample belongs to a study of T cells in Graves' hyperthyroidism and ophthalmopathy. The CDR3 covers 13 residues. V lost 4 bases and J lost 4, with 10 bases in between. The germline CDR1 and CDR2 sequences are ENHRY and SYGVKD. Amplified regions were TCR beta CDR3 sequences from RNA transcripts. Carried out on the TCR CDR3, a first-round RT-PCR used the HTBI primer set. TCRdb reprocessed the multiplex PCR reads with MiXCR, giving one entry per CDR3 protein. Among hundreds of thousands of distinct CDR3 sequences listed, roughly 13% were seen once.

Sequencing used blood. This receptor was identified in a young woman with Graves' hyperthyroidism. The gene calls are TRBV10-3 and TRBJ1-2; tentatively, D is TRBD1 (5 bases). The CDR3: CAISGGVGYGYTF. CDR3 nucleotides: TGTGCCATCAGTGGAGGGGTTGGCTATGGCTACACCTTC.